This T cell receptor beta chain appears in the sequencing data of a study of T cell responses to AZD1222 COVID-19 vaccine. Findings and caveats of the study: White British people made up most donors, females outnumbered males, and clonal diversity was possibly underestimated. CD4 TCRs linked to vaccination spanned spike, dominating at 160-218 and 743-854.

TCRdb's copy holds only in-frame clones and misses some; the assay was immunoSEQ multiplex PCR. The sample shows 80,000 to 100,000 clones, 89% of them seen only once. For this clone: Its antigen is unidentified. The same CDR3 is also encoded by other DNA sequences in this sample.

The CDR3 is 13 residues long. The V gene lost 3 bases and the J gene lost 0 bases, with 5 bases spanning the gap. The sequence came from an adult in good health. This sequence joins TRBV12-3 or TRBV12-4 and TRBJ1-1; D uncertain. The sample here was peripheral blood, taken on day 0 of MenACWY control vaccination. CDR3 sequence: CASSLSMNTEAFF. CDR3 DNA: TGTGCCAGCAGTTTGAGTATGAACACTGAAGCTTTCTTT.